Detailed here is one T cell receptor (beta chain). Its specificity is not known. The data belong to a study of cytomegalovirus exposure and HLA in healthy donors. Although they were nominally healthy when sampled, donors likely had unrecorded immune exposures. Study observations and caveats: In a later analysis, TCR beta V- and J-gene trimming was associated with a missense DCLRE1C variant. Later on, an analysis found that several of the most significant clusters appeared to be linked to common viral pathogens, which included parvovirus B19.

Vbeta (60) and Jbeta (13) primers were used in the PCR. Profiled with immunoSEQ multiplex PCR; TCRdb holds only in-frame clones, not every one. The table has about 230,000 clones, just under 85% seen once. The CDR3 contains 16 residues. Germline V lookup: CDR1 LNHDA, CDR2 SQIVND (reference sequence). The V gene end was trimmed by 5 bases and the J gene end by 5 bases; junction bases not matched to a gene: 12. Material for sequencing was PBMCs. The rearrangement links TRBV19 to TRBJ1-1, with TRBD1 identical over 9 bases. The receptor was isolated from a woman aged 40 to 50 in good health and CMV-seronegative. The CDR3 loop reads CASSVGGDRVRTEAFF. As DNA, the CDR3 is TGTGCCAGTAGTGTGGGTGGGGACAGGGTGAGGACTGAAGCTTTCTTT. Full variable domain (outside the CDR3, taken from reference TRBV19 and TRBJ1-1): DGGITQSPKYLFRKEGQNVTLSCEQNLNHDAMYWYRQDPGQGLRLIYYSQIVNDFQKGDIAEGYSVSREKKESFPLTVTSAQKNPTAFYLCASSVGGDRVRTEAFFGQGTRLTVV.